This record looks at one T cell receptor (beta chain) sequence and its context. The data stem from a study of PD-1 blockade in classical Hodgkin lymphoma. All patients experienced relapse after autologous stem cell transplantation, and brentuximab vedotin exposure was variable. Sequencing was performed with immunoSEQ multiplex PCR; in TCRdb, only in-frame clones are kept and a portion is missing. The sample contains tens of thousands of clones, roughly four fifths of which appear only once. V lost 4 bases, J lost 9 bases, and 10 bases lay in between. The CDR3 consists of 12 residues. The germline CDR1 and CDR2 sequences are SGHTA and FQGNSA.

The chain couples TRBV7-2 to TRBJ1-5; D unresolved. This receptor was obtained from a human donor with classical Hodgkin lymphoma. The material sequenced was peripheral blood mononuclear cells (PBMCs), taken before the second cycle of nivolumab. The CDR3 loop reads CASSSSTGPQHF. In DNA form, the CDR3 reads TGTGCCAGCAGCTCGTCGACGGGGCCCCAGCATTTT.